The 3 T cell receptor beta chains below all came from one sample that was sequenced in a study of blood T cell repertoires in COVID-19. Generated by immunoSEQ multiplex PCR, the TCRdb table keeps only in-frame clones and is missing some. The sample lists about 180,000 clones, more than 70% occurring once. Sequenced material: PBMCs or T cells enriched from blood (not recorded which). The receptors derive from a man aged 55 to 69 who had recovered from COVID-19.

The chain employs TRBV10-3 and TRBJ2-5; D is ambiguous. Trimming removed 2 bases at V and 1 base at J, with 11 bases between. Germline V CDR1 and CDR2: ENHRY, SYGVKD. This CDR3 is built from 15 residues. The CDR3 DNA is TGTGCCATCAGTGAGACACGCAATGCCCAAGAGACCCAGTACTTC. Protein: CAISETRNAQETQYF.

This chain connects TRBV5-1 to TRBJ1-1, with 9 positions matching TRBD1. CDR1 is SGHRS, CDR2 YFSETQ, per germline. V shed 2 bases, J shed 0 bases, and the junction held 5 bases outside the gene matches. The CDR3 consists of 16 residues. The CDR3 loop is CASSFKGTGLNTEAFF. The CDR3 DNA is TGCGCCAGCAGCTTTAAGGGGACAGGGCTGAACACTGAAGCTTTCTTT.

V is TRBV4-1 and J is TRBJ2-7, with TRBD2 as a possible D gene (6 bases). The germline V gene encodes CDR1 MGHRA and CDR2 YSYEKL. The V and J ends lost 0 bases and 4 bases respectively, with 13 bases between them. The length of the CDR3 is 15 residues. The CDR3 spells CASSQEGVAEYEQYF. In nucleotides, the CDR3 is TGCGCCAGCAGCCAAGAGGGGGTAGCGGAGTACGAGCAGTACTTC.